This entry concerns a single T cell receptor beta chain. This specimen comes from a study of immune evolution from preneoplasia to lung adenocarcinoma. Sequencing used immunoSEQ multiplex PCR; TCRdb keeps in-frame clones, though not all of them. The data contain 9,800 or so clones, 79% of them singletons. This CDR3 spans 16 amino acids. CDR1 and CDR2 (germline): MNHEY, SMNVEV (reference sequence). Deletions cut 5 bases from V and 2 bases from J, with 17 bases between. The TCR originated in an older person with lung adenocarcinoma. The V and J genes are TRBV27 and TRBJ2-3; a possible D gene is TRBD1 (6 bases). The sequenced material came from FFPE lung adenocarcinoma in situ tissue. CDR3 in DNA: TGTGCCAGCAGTACCTCCGGGACATTAAACACAGATACGCAGTATTTT. This sequence encodes CASSTSGTLNTDTQYF.